The present T cell receptor (beta chain) was sequenced within a study of vaccination effects on CD4 cells after COVID-19. Study at large: Everyone in the study got two shots of either the BNT162b2 or mRNA-1273 vaccine.

The V gene end was trimmed by 6 bases and the J gene end by 3 bases; junction bases not matched to a gene: 6. Germline CDR1 SGHDT, CDR2 YYEEEE. CDR3 length: 14 residues. Expansion with viral peptide pools was applied to antigen-specific CD4+ T cells by the ViraFEST assay prior to sequencing. Culturing for ten to eleven days preceded CD4+ T cell isolation. Vaccinated recipients, who were negative for nucleocapsid antibodies, had no history of SARS-CoV-2 infection. The authors replaced half the medium with IL-2 medium on days 3 and 7. Regarding the study as a whole: Convalescent patients in the study were few, and early post-infection timepoints were absent. Marked clonal contraction was seen in infection- and vaccine-induced clones late after vaccination.

Profiling relied on immunoSEQ multiplex PCR, and the TCRdb table lists in-frame clones only, not all of them. The table lists roughly 41,000 clones, 65% to 80% of them singletons. In its sample, this clone was seen a few times. What it recognizes is unknown. The sequencing here drew on CD4+ T cells from PBMCs cultured with HCoV-NL63 spike peptides, taken before COVID-19 vaccination. The V call is TRBV5-6, the J call TRBJ2-3; TRBD1 aligns across 8 bases. The receptor comes from a human donor who received a COVID-19 vaccine. The DNA for the CDR3 is TGTGCCAGCACCCGGACAGGGCAGACAGATACGCAGTATTTT. Its protein is CASTRTGQTDTQYF. Full variable domain (rest looked up from reference TRBV5-6 and TRBJ2-3): DAGVTQSPTHLIKTRGQQVTLRCSPKSGHDTVSWYQQALGQGPQFIFQYYEEEERQRGNFPDRFSGHQFPNYSSELNVNALLLGDSALYLCASTRTGQTDTQYFGPGTRLTVL.